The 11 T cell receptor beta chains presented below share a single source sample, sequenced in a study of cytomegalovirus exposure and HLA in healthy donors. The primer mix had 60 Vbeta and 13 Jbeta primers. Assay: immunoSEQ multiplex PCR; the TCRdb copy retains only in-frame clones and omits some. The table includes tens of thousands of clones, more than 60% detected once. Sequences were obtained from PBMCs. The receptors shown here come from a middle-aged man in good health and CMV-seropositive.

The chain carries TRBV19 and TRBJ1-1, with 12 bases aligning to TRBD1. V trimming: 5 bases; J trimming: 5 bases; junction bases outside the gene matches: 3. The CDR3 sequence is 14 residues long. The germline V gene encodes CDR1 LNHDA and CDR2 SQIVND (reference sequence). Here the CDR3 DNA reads TGTGCCAGTAGTTGGGACAGGGGGCAAACTGAAGCTTTCTTT. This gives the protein CASSWDRGQTEAFF.

The CDR3 loop reads CASSFILGTDTQYF. The CDR3 nucleotides read TGTGCCAGCAGCTTTATACTCGGTACAGATACGCAGTATTTT. The V call is TRBV7-3, the J call TRBJ2-3; D gene uncertain. The V gene's germline CDR1 is SGHTA and CDR2 FQGTGA. Trimming removed 3 bases at V and 3 bases at J, with 10 bases between. The CDR3 consists of 14 residues.

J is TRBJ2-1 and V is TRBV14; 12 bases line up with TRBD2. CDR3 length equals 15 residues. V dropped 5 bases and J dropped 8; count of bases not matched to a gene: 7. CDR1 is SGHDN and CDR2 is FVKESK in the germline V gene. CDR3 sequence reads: CASSSWTSGVDEQFF. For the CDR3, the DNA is TGTGCCAGCAGCTCCTGGACTAGCGGGGTGGATGAGCAGTTCTTC.

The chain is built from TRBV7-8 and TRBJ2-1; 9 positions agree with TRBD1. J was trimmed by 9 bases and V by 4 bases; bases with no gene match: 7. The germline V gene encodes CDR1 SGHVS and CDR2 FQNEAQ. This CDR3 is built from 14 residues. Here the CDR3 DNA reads TGTGCCAGCAGCTCCGGGACAGGGACTTTTGAGCAGTTCTTC. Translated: CASSSGTGTFEQFF.

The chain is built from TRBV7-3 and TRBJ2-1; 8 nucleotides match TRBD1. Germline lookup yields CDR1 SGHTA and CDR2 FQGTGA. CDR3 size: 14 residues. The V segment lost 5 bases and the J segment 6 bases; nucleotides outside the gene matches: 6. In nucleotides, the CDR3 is TGTGCCAGCAGCCCACAAACAGGGGGCAATGAGCAGTTCTTC. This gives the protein CASSPQTGGNEQFF.

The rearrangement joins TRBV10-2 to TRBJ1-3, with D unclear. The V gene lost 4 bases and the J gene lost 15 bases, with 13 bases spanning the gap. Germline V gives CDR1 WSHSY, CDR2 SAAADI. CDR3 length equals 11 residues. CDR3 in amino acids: CASSGPGVAYF. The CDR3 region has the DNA TGCGCCAGCAGTGGTCCGGGAGTCGCATATTTT.

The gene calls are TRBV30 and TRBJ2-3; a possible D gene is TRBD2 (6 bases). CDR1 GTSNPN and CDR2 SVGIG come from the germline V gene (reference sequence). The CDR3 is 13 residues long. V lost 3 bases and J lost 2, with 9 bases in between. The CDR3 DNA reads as TGTGCCTGGAGCCGGGACTCCACAGATACGCAGTATTTT. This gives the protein CAWSRDSTDTQYF.

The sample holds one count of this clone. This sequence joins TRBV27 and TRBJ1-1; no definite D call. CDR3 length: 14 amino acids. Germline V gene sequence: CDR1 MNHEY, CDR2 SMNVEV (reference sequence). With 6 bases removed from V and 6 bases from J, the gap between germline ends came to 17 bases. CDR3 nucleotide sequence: TGTGCCAGCAGGGCCAGGATGGGAGGCGCTGAAGCTTTCTTT. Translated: CASRARMGGAEAFF.

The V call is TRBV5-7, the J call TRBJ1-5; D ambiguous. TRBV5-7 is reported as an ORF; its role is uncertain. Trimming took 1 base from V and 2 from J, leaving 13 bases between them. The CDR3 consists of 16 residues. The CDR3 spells CASSLTLRFGNQPQHF. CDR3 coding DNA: TGTGCCAGCAGCTTGACTTTACGCTTCGGCAATCAGCCCCAGCATTTT.

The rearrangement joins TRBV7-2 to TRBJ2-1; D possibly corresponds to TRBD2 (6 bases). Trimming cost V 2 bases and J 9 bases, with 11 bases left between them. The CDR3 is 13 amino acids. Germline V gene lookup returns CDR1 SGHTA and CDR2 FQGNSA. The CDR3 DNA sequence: TGTGCCAGCAGCTTATCGGGAGAGAGTGAGCAGTTCTTC. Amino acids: CASSLSGESEQFF. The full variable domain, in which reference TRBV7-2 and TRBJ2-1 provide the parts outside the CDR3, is GAGVSQSPSNKVTEKGKDVELRCDPISGHTALYWYRQSLGQGLEFLIYFQGNSAPDKSGLPSDRFSAERTGGSVSTLTIQRTQQEDSAVYLCASSLSGESEQFFGPGTRLTVL.

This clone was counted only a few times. In DNA form, the CDR3 reads TGTGCCATCAGTGTTGGGCAGGGGGCTGGCCAGCCCCAGCATTTT. Translation: CAISVGQGAGQPQHF. The chain uses TRBV10-3 and TRBJ1-5, with 8 bases matching TRBD1. V lost 4 bases, J lost 7 bases, and 9 bases stayed unmatched. The V gene's germline CDR1 is ENHRY and CDR2 SYGVKD. CDR3 size: 15 residues.